This T cell receptor beta chain was profiled in a study of cytomegalovirus exposure and HLA in healthy donors. Study findings and constraints: Specificity for CMV antigens was confirmed in vitro for three of the CMV-associated chains. Associated with cytomegalovirus, according to the listing, were 150 to 200 TCR beta chains.

Worth noting for this clone: The antigen is undetermined.

Sequenced by immunoSEQ multiplex PCR; TCRdb stores in-frame clones only, minus some. The sample carries 60,000 or so clones, roughly nine tenths recorded once. The CDR3 spans 12 residues. Germline V gene lookup returns CDR1 SNHLY and CDR2 FYNNEI. The V end lost 7 bases, the J end lost 5 bases, and 11 bases lay between the germline ends. The rearrangement links TRBV2 to TRBJ2-5, with D perhaps TRBD2 (5 bases). The receptor's source is a woman younger than 45 in good health and CMV-seronegative. Sequenced input: PBMCs. The CDR3 is CASTPGIETQYF. The DNA of the CDR3 is TGTGCCAGCACCCCGGGAATCGAGACCCAGTACTTC.